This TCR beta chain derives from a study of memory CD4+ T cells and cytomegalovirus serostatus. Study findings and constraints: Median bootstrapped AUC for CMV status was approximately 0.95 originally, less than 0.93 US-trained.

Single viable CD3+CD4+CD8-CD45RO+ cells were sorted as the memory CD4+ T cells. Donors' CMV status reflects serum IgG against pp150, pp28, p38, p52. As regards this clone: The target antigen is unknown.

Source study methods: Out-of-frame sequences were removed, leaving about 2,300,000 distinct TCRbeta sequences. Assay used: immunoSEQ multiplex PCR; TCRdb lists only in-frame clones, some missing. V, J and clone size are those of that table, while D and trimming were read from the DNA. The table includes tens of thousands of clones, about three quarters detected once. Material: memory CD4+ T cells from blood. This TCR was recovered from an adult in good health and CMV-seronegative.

The CDR3 loop is CASSSMGLTTNEKLFF. The CDR3 DNA is TGTGCCAGCAGCTCGATGGGCCTGACAACTAATGAAAAACTGTTTTTT. This sequence joins TRBV11-2 and TRBJ1-4; no definite D call. The germline V gene encodes CDR1 SGHAT and CDR2 FQNNGV. V dropped 4 bases and J dropped 0 bases, with 12 bases sitting between them. The CDR3 runs to 16 residues. Full variable domain (rest looked up from reference TRBV11-2 and TRBJ1-4): EAGVAQSPRYKIIEKRQSVAFWCNPISGHATLYWYQQILGQGPKLLIQFQNNGVVDDSQLPKDRFSAERLKGVDSTLKIQPAKLEDSAVYLCASSSMGLTTNEKLFFGSGTQLSVL.